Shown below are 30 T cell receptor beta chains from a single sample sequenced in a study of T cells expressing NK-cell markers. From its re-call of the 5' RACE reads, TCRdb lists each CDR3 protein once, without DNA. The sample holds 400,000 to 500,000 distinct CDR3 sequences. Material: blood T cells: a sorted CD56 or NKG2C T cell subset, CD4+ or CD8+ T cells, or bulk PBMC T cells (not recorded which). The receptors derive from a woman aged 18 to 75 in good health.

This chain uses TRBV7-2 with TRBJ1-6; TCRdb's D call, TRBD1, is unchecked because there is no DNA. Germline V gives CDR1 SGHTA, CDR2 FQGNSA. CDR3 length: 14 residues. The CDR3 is CASSDKPGGSPLHF. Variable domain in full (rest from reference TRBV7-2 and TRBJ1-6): GAGVSQSPSNKVTEKGKDVELRCDPISGHTALYWYRQSLGQGLEFLIYFQGNSAPDKSGLPSDRFSAERTGGSVSTLTIQRTQQEDSAVYLCASSDKPGGSPLHFGNGTRLTVT.

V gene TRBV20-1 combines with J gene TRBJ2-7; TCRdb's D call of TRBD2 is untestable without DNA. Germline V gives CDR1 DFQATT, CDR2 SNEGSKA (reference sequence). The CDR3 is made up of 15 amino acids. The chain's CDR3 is CSASRYKGLPREQYF.

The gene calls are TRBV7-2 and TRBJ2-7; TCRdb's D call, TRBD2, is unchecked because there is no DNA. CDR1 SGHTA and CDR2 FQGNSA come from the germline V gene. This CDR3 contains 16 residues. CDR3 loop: CASSLGASGLSYEQYF.

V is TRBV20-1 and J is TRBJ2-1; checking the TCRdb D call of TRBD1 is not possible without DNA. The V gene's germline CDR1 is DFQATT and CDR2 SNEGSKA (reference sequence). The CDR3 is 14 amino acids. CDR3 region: CSARQGQGPYAQFF.

The CDR3 loop is CASSPPGESPLHF. J is TRBJ1-6 and V is TRBV25-1; checking the TCRdb D call of TRBD1 is not possible without DNA. The CDR3 contains 13 residues. Per the germline V gene, CDR1 is MGHDK and CDR2 is SYGVNS.

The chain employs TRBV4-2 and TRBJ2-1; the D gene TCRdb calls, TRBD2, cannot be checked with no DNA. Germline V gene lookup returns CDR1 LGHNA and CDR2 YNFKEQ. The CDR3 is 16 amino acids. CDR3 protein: CASSQILAGAYNEQFF.

The CDR3 spells CASSLEAAEDTQYF. The chain has TRBV5-1 and TRBJ2-3; TCRdb reports TRBD2, a call that lacks DNA to check it against. CDR1 and CDR2 from the germline V gene are SGHRS and YFSETQ. CDR3 length equals 14 residues.

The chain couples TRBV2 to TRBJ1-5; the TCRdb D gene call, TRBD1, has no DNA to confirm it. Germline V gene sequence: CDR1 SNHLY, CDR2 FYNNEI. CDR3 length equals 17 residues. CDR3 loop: CASSDGGIGYSNQPQHF.

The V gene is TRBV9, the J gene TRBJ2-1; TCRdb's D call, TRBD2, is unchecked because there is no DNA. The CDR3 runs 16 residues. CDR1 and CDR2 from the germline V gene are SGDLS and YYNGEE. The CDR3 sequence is CASSVNLAGVGDEQFF.

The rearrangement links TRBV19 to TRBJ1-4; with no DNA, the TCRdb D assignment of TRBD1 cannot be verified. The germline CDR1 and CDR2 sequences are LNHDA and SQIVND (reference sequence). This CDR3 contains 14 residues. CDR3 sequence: CASNDRGREEKLFF.

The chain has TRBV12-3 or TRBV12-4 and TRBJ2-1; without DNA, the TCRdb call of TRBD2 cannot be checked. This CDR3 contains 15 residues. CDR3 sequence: CASTHGTSGSNEQFF.

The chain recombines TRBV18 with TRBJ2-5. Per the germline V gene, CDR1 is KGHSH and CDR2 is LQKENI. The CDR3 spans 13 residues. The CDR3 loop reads CASSPPVQETQYF.

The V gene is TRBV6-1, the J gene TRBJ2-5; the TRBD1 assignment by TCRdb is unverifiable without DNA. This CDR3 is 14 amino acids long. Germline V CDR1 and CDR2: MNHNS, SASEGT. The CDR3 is CASKGQGAGETQYF.

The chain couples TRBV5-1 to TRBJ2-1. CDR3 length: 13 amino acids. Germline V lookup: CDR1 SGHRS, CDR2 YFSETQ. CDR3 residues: CASSLDSDNEQFF.

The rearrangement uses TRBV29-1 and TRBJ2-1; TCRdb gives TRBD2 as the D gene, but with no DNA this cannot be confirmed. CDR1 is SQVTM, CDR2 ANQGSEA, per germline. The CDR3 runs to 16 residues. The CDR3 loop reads CSVPGGADISYNEQFF.

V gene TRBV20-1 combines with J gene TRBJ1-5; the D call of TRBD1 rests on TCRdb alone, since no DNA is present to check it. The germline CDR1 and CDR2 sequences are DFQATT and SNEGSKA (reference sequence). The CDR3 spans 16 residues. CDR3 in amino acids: CSAKEAHRGRDTPQHF.

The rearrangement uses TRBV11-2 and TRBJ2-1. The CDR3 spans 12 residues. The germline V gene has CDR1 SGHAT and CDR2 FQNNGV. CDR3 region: CASSWVENEQFF.

This chain's CDR3 is CASSQIDLFSYNEQFF. This chain connects TRBV4-1 to TRBJ2-1. The CDR3 loop spans 16 amino acids. Per germline, CDR1 MGHRA and CDR2 YSYEKL.

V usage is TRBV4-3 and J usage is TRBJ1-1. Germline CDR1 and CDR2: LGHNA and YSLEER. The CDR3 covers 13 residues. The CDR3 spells CASSGLGMAEAFF.

CDR3 protein: CASSPYYTDTQYF. The V call is TRBV7-3, the J call TRBJ2-3. Germline V lookup: CDR1 SGHTA, CDR2 FQGTGA. This CDR3 has 13 amino acids.

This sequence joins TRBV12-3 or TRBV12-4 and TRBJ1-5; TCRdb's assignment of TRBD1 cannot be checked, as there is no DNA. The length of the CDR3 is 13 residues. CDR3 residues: CASRGTGNQPQHF.

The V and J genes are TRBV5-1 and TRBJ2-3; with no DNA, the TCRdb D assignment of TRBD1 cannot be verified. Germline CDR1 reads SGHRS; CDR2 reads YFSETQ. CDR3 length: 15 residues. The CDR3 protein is CASSLQVTYTDTQYF.

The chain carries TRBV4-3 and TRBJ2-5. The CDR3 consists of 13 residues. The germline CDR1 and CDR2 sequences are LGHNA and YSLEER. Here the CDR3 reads CASSQDMWETQYF.

This CDR3 reads CARELAGATDTQYF. The genes are TRBV2 and TRBJ2-3; TCRdb returns TRBD2, unconfirmable since there is no DNA. CDR1 and CDR2 (germline): SNHLY, FYNNEI. The CDR3 contains 14 residues.

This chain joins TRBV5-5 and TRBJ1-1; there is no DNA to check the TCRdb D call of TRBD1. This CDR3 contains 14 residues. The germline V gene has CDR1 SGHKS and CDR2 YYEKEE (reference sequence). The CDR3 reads CASSLLQGETEAFF.

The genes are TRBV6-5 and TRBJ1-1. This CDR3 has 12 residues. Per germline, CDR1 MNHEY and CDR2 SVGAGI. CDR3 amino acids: CASRAGLGGAFF.

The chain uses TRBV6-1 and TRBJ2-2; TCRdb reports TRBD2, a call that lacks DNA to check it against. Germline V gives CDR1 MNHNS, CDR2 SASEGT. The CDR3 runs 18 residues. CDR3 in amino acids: CASTEGRSAWGFTGELFF.

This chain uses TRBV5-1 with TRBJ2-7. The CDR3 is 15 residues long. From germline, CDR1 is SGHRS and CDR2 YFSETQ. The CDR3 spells CASSFISADSYEQYF.

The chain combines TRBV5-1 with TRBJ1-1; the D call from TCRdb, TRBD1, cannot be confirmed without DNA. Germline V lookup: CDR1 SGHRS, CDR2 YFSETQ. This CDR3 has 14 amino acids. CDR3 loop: CASSLDPGIVEAFF.

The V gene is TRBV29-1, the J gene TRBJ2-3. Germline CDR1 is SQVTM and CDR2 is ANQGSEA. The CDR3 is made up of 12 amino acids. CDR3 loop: CSVVGSTDTQYF.